Presented here are 2 T cell receptor beta chains from one specimen sequenced in a study of T cell repertoires in cytomegalovirus infection. TCRdb re-analysed the reads in MiXCR, keeping a single row per CDR3 protein. The sample shows about 900,000 distinct CDR3 sequences, around 32% of them seen only once. No antigen has been assigned to these receptors. The source material was cultured CD8+ T cells from PBMCs, sampled from culture after CMV antigen stimulation. The receptor set was obtained from a human donor in good health (CMV status not recorded). Some clones in this sample may be carry-over from other donors' samples.

This clonotype has only a few counts. The rearrangement uses TRBV7-2 and TRBJ2-7; TRBD1 might be the D (6 bases). This CDR3 spans 12 amino acids. Trimming pared 4 bases from V and 4 bases from J, leaving 8 bases between. In germline, CDR1 is SGHTA, CDR2 FQGNSA. This CDR3 is CASSYREYEQYF. CDR3 nucleotide sequence: TGTGCCAGCAGCTACAGGGAATACGAGCAGTACTTC.

This clonotype was counted once. V usage is TRBV11-2 and J usage is TRBJ2-3; perhaps TRBD2 as D (6 bases). The CDR3 covers 17 residues. Germline CDR1 reads SGHAT; CDR2 reads FQNNGV. The ends were cut back, 3 bases at V and 2 bases at J, with 18 bases in the middle. The CDR3: CASSFLRTNGATDTQYF. The CDR3 DNA follows: TGTGCCAGCAGCTTCCTCCGGACTAACGGCGCCACAGATACGCAGTATTTT. Supplemented by reference TRBV11-2 and TRBJ2-3, the full variable domain reads EAGVAQSPRYKIIEKRQSVAFWCNPISGHATLYWYQQILGQGPKLLIQFQNNGVVDDSQLPKDRFSAERLKGVDSTLKIQPAKLEDSAVYLCASSFLRTNGATDTQYFGPGTRLTVL.